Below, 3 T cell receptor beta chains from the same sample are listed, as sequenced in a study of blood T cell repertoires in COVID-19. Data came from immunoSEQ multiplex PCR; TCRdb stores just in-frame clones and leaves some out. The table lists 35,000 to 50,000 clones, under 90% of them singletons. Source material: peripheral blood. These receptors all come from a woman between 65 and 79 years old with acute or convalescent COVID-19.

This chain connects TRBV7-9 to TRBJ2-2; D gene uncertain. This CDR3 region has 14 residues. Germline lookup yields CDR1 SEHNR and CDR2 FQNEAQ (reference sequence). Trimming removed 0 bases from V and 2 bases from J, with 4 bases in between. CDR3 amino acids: CASSLALNTGELFF. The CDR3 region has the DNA TGTGCCAGCAGCTTAGCCCTAAACACCGGGGAGCTGTTTTTT.

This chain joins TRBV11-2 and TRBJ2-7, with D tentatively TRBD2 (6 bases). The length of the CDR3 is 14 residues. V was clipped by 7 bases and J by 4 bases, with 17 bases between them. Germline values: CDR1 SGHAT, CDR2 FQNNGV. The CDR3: CASTSGLSEYEQYF. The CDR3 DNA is TGTGCCAGCACCTCGGGACTCTCCGAATACGAGCAGTACTTC. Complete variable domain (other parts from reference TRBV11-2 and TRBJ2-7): EAGVAQSPRYKIIEKRQSVAFWCNPISGHATLYWYQQILGQGPKLLIQFQNNGVVDDSQLPKDRFSAERLKGVDSTLKIQPAKLEDSAVYLCASTSGLSEYEQYFGPGTRLTVT.

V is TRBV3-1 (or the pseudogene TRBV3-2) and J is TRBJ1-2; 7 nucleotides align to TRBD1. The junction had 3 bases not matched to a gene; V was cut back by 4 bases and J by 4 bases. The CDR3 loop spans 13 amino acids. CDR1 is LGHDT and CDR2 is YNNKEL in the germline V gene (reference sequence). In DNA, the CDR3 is TGTGCCAGCAGCCGTGGGACAGCCTATGGCTACACCTTC. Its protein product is CASSRGTAYGYTF.